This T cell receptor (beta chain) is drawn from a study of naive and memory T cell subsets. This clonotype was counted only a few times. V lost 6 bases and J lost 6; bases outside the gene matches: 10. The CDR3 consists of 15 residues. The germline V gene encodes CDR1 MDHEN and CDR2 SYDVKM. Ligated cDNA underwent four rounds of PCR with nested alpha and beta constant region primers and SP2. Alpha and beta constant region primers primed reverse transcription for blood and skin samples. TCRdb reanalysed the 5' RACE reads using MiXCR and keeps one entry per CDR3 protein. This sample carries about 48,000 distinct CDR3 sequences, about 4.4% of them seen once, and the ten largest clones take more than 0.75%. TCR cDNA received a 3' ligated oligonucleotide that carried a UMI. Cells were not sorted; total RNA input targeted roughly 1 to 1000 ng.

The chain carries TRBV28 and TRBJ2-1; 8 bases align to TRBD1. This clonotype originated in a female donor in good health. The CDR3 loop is CASRPGQVNGNEQFF. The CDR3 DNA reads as TGTGCCAGCAGACCGGGACAGGTAAACGGCAATGAGCAGTTCTTC.